This T cell receptor beta chain was recovered during a study of cytomegalovirus exposure and HLA in healthy donors. The ends lost 5 bases at V and 2 bases at J; junction bases unmatched: 6. CDR3 length: 17 amino acids. Germline assignment: CDR1 SGHVS and CDR2 FNYEAQ. Findings and caveats of the study: The study listed 150 to 200 cytomegalovirus-associated TCR beta chains.

The PCR employed 60 Vbeta primers together with 13 Jbeta primers. Data came from immunoSEQ multiplex PCR; TCRdb stores just in-frame clones and leaves some out. The sample lists roughly 120,000 clones; roughly 70% were seen once. This clone was seen only a few times. No antigen is known for it. The V gene is TRBV7-6, the J gene TRBJ2-3; 14 positions match TRBD2. This receptor was taken from a woman aged 35 to 49 in good health and CMV-seropositive. The sample was PBMCs. CDR3 sequence reads: CASSTRLAGGYTDTQYF. The CDR3 coding sequence is TGTGCCAGCAGCACCCGACTAGCGGGAGGGTACACAGATACGCAGTATTTT.